The 15 T cell receptor beta chains given below trace back to one sample, sequenced in a study of blood T cell repertoires in COVID-19. Generated by immunoSEQ multiplex PCR, the TCRdb table keeps only in-frame clones and is missing some. The sample comprises about 490,000 clones, 75% to 90% of which are singletons, and approximately 3.4% rests with the top ten. Sequencing input: peripheral blood. All receptors derive from a human donor in a cohort sampled during active COVID-19.

The chain joins TRBV7-2 to TRBJ1-6; tentatively, D is TRBD1 (6 bases). CDR1 is SGHTA, CDR2 FQGNSA, per germline. Trimming took off 7 bases at V and 7 bases at J, with 14 bases between the two ends. The CDR3 is made up of 14 amino acids. The CDR3 sequence: CASTSGTHNSPLHF. CDR3 sequence (DNA): TGTGCCAGCACCTCCGGGACACACAATTCACCCCTCCACTTT. Variable domain in full (rest from reference TRBV7-2 and TRBJ1-6): GAGVSQSPSNKVTEKGKDVELRCDPISGHTALYWYRQSLGQGLEFLIYFQGNSAPDKSGLPSDRFSAERTGGSVSTLTIQRTQQEDSAVYLCASTSGTHNSPLHFGNGTRLTVT.

The chain couples TRBV9 to TRBJ1-5; 7 nucleotides align to TRBD1. Germline V gives CDR1 SGDLS, CDR2 YYNGEE. The trim removed 0 bases at V and 6 bases at J, leaving 3 bases unmatched. This CDR3 has 14 residues. CDR3 protein: CASSVDQGVQPQHF. In DNA form, the CDR3 reads TGTGCCAGCAGCGTAGATCAGGGGGTTCAGCCCCAGCATTTT.

The rearrangement joins TRBV14 to TRBJ1-3; the D gene is possibly TRBD1 (6 bases). CDR3 length equals 15 residues. The germline gives CDR1 SGHDN, CDR2 FVKESK. The V and J ends lost 3 bases and 0 bases respectively, with 9 bases between them. CDR3 loop: CASSHGQSSGNTIYF. CDR3 nucleotide sequence: TGTGCCAGCAGCCACGGACAGTCCTCTGGAAACACCATATATTTT.

The chain combines TRBV3-1 (or the pseudogene TRBV3-2) with TRBJ2-1; D uncertain. The CDR3 runs to 13 residues. The V and J ends lost 3 bases and 7 bases respectively, with 10 bases between them. From germline, CDR1 is LGHDT and CDR2 YNNKEL (reference sequence). For the CDR3, the DNA is TGTGCCAGCAGCCATGAGTTTCGTAATGAGCAGTTCTTC. Translated, it gives CASSHEFRNEQFF.

The V call is TRBV5-6, the J call TRBJ1-2; D possibly corresponds to TRBD1 (6 bases). Per the germline V gene, CDR1 is SGHDT and CDR2 is YYEEEE. The CDR3 has 13 residues. Trimming took off 3 bases at V and 5 bases at J, with 11 bases between the two ends. The DNA for the CDR3 is TGTGCCAGCAGCTCCGACAGGCGGTATGGCTACACCTTC. Protein product: CASSSDRRYGYTF.

V gene TRBV19 combines with J gene TRBJ1-2; D may be TRBD1 (6 bases). With 3 bases removed from V and 0 bases from J, the gap between germline ends came to 14 bases. The CDR3 runs to 16 residues. The germline gives CDR1 LNHDA, CDR2 SQIVND (reference sequence). CDR3 sequence (DNA): TGTGCCAGTAGTATCCCACGACAGGTTACTAACTATGGCTACACCTTC. As protein: CASSIPRQVTNYGYTF. The full variable domain, in which reference TRBV19 and TRBJ1-2 provide the parts outside the CDR3, is DGGITQSPKYLFRKEGQNVTLSCEQNLNHDAMYWYRQDPGQGLRLIYYSQIVNDFQKGDIAEGYSVSREKKESFPLTVTSAQKNPTAFYLCASSIPRQVTNYGYTFGSGTRLTVV.

CDR3 region: CATSDPGLNTGELFF. The CDR3 DNA sequence: TGTGCCACCAGTGACCCTGGACTCAACACCGGGGAGCTGTTTTTT. This chain connects TRBV24-1 to TRBJ2-2; maybe TRBD2 (5 bases). This CDR3 contains 15 residues. V shed 4 bases and J shed 2 bases, with 10 bases lying between them. Germline CDR1 reads KGHDR; CDR2 reads SFDVKD.

This chain links TRBV27 with TRBJ2-5; 11 bases are shared with TRBD2. The CDR3 has 17 amino acids. Trimming cost V 4 bases and J 1 base; bases outside gene matches: 8. Germline V lookup: CDR1 MNHEY, CDR2 SMNVEV (reference sequence). Here the CDR3 reads CASSSPLTSGIQETQYF. CDR3 nucleotide sequence: TGTGCCAGCAGTTCTCCCTTGACTAGCGGGATCCAAGAGACCCAGTACTTC.

The chain couples TRBV9 to TRBJ2-5; TRBD1 aligns across 8 bases. CDR3 length: 15 residues. Germline values: CDR1 SGDLS, CDR2 YYNGEE. J gave up 5 bases and V 0 bases, and 6 bases lay outside the gene matches. CDR3: CASSVVGRGPETQYF. CDR3 nucleotide sequence: TGTGCCAGCAGCGTAGTTGGCAGGGGGCCCGAGACCCAGTACTTC.

V and J are TRBV19 and TRBJ2-3, with 7 bases fitting TRBD1. Germline CDR1 reads LNHDA; CDR2 reads SQIVND (reference sequence). The CDR3 sequence is 15 residues long. V dropped 7 bases and J dropped 1; count of bases not matched to a gene: 8. In DNA, the CDR3 is TGTGCCAGTAAAAAATCCGGACAGGGCACAGATACGCAGTATTTT. It codes for CASKKSGQGTDTQYF.

The gene calls are TRBV7-9 and TRBJ2-7; a weak D match, TRBD1 (5 bases). CDR1 is SEHNR, CDR2 FQNEAQ, per germline (reference sequence). The CDR3 loop spans 13 amino acids. V was shortened by 6 bases and J by 3 bases, with 12 bases between the two germline ends. The CDR3 bases are TGTGCCAGCAGGTTGGGGCCGGGCTACGAGCAGTACTTC. Translating it yields CASRLGPGYEQYF.

In the case of this clone: Other DNA sequences within the sample encode an identical CDR3. The chain recombines TRBV5-1 with TRBJ2-7; TRBD1 is a possible D gene (6 bases). The CDR3 runs 15 residues. Germline CDR1 reads SGHRS; CDR2 reads YFSETQ. Trimming stripped 0 bases from V and 0 bases from J, with 10 bases between. The CDR3 region has the DNA TGCGCCAGCAGCTTGGGGCAGGGGAGCTCCTACGAGCAGTACTTC. Translating gives CASSLGQGSSYEQYF. Full variable domain (rest looked up from reference TRBV5-1 and TRBJ2-7): KAGVTQTPRYLIKTRGQQVTLSCSPISGHRSVSWYQQTPGQGLQFLFEYFSETQRNKGNFPGRFSGRQFSNSRSEMNVSTLELGDSALYLCASSLGQGSSYEQYFGPGTRLTVT.

The J gene is TRBJ1-1, the V gene TRBV9, with D possibly TRBD1 on 5 matching bases. Germline CDR1 SGDLS, CDR2 YYNGEE. The CDR3 is 17 amino acids. Deletions cut 4 bases from V and 6 bases from J, with 25 bases between. DNA of the CDR3: TGTGCCAGCAGCCTTACAACATCAGGCAGGGTAGGGGCTGAAGCTTTCTTT. It encodes CASSLTTSGRVGAEAFF. The full variable domain, with the rest looked up from reference TRBV9 and TRBJ1-1, is DSGVTQTPKHLITATGQRVTLRCSPRSGDLSVYWYQQSLDQGLQFLIQYYNGEERAKGNILERFSAQQFPDLHSELNLSSLELGDSALYFCASSLTTSGRVGAEAFFGQGTRLTVV.

The chain links TRBV7-2 to TRBJ1-2, with D perhaps TRBD1 (5 bases). Germline CDR1 SGHTA, CDR2 FQGNSA. V lost 3 bases and J 3 bases, leaving 17 bases between the germline ends. The CDR3 has 16 amino acids. The CDR3 nucleotides read TGTGCCAGCAGCTTGGGTGGGCGGGGGATTGACTATGGCTACACCTTC. Its protein product is CASSLGGRGIDYGYTF.

The chain recombines TRBV6-5 with TRBJ1-5; possible D gene TRBD1, 5 bases. With 8 bases removed from V and 0 bases from J, the gap between germline ends came to 11 bases. The CDR3 totals 14 residues. In germline, CDR1 is MNHEY, CDR2 SVGAGI. DNA for the CDR3: TGTGCCAGCGGGGCAGTTTATAGCAATCAGCCCCAGCATTTT. Its protein is CASGAVYSNQPQHF.